The 5 T cell receptor beta chains presented below share a single source sample, sequenced in a study of T cells in Graves' hyperthyroidism and ophthalmopathy. Researchers amplified the TCR beta CDR3 regions from RNA transcripts. A first-round RT-PCR of the TCR CDR3 used the HTBI primer set. TCRdb used MiXCR to reprocess the multiplex PCR reads, holding one entry per CDR3 protein. There are about 740,000 distinct CDR3 sequences in the sample; around 13% occur only once, and roughly a tenth lies in the top ten. The specimen was blood. These receptor sequences come from a young woman with Graves' hyperthyroidism.

This clonotype has ten or more counts. The chain couples TRBV2 to TRBJ1-5, with a weak D call TRBD1 (6 bases). The V end was cut by 0 bases, the J end by 7 bases, with 16 bases between. CDR1 and CDR2 (germline): SNHLY, FYNNEI. The CDR3 is 16 residues long. The CDR3 nucleotides are TGTGCCAGCAGTGAAGCGCTGGTCAGGGGAGGGCAGCCCCAGCATTTT. Translated: CASSEALVRGGQPQHF.

This clonotype was picked up many times. The rearrangement joins TRBV7-2 to TRBJ2-3, with no clear D. V gave up 6 bases and J gave up 6 bases, with 10 bases separating them. This CDR3 is 12 amino acids long. The V gene's germline CDR1 is SGHTA and CDR2 FQGNSA. CDR3 sequence (DNA): TGTGCCAGCAGGCTGAGATGGGATACGCAGTATTTT. Translating it yields CASRLRWDTQYF.

This clonotype was recorded at least ten times. V and J are TRBV20-1 and TRBJ2-7, with D unresolved. The CDR3 has 10 residues. The V end was cut by 3 bases, the J end by 6 bases, with 6 bases between. From germline, CDR1 is DFQATT and CDR2 SNEGSKA (reference sequence). CDR3 nucleotides: TGCAGTGCTAGCTGGGGCGAGCAGTACTTC. Its protein is CSASWGEQYF.

This clonotype came up many times. V usage is TRBV7-2 and J usage is TRBJ1-2, with TRBD1 matching 8 bases. Trimming at V came to 3 bases and at J to 4 bases, leaving 7 bases not matched to a gene. Germline V CDR1 and CDR2: SGHTA, FQGNSA. The CDR3 totals 15 residues. CDR3 sequence reads: CASSFYRDRFYGYTF. CDR3 nucleotide sequence: TGTGCCAGCAGCTTCTACCGGGACAGGTTCTATGGCTACACCTTC.

This clonotype has just a few counts. The chain recombines TRBV7-9 with TRBJ2-6, with 7 nucleotides matching TRBD1. CDR1 is SEHNR, CDR2 FQNEAQ, per germline (reference sequence). The CDR3 is 18 amino acids. The V gene end was trimmed by 5 bases and the J gene end by 2 bases; junction bases not matched to a gene: 12. DNA of the CDR3: TGTGCCAGCAGCGCGACAGGGTCAGGCATGGCTGGGGCCAACGTCCTGACTTTC. Its protein is CASSATGSGMAGANVLTF.